This T cell receptor beta chain was profiled in a study of cytomegalovirus exposure and HLA in healthy donors. Germline assignment: CDR1 MGHRA and CDR2 YSYEKL. The V and J ends lost 1 base and 10 bases respectively, with 17 bases between them. This CDR3 region has 15 residues. Study-level results: A later analysis, which compared TCR beta chains of equal frequency, found the HLA-associated ones more clonally expanded.

60 Vbeta and 13 Jbeta primers were used in PCR. The data were produced by immunoSEQ multiplex PCR, yet TCRdb's version contains in-frame clones alone and is incomplete. The data contain 150,000 to 200,000 clones, approximately 82% of them singletons. Worth noting for this clone: What it binds is unknown.

Source material: PBMCs. This TCR came from a young woman in good health and CMV-seronegative. The chain carries TRBV4-1 and TRBJ2-1, with a weak D call TRBD2 (6 bases). For the CDR3, the DNA is TGCGCCAGCAGCCAAGGGGGACTTCTACAATACGAGCAGTTCTTC. Residues: CASSQGGLLQYEQFF.